A selection of T cell receptor beta chains follows, all from one sample in a study of OX40 agonist ivuxolimab in advanced cancers. This table comes from immunoSEQ multiplex PCR, and its TCRdb copy is limited to in-frame clones, with some not included. Among approximately 100,000 clones, roughly 87% were seen once, and the ten largest hold about 1.5%. Sample: CD4+ or CD8+ T cells sorted from blood, taken in a trial of the OX40 agonist ivuxolimab. These receptors came from an adult with an advanced solid tumor such as melanoma, head and neck, liver or kidney cancer. Each CDR3 is given with its conserved first and last residue. Each record gives: V gene, D gene, J gene, clone size, CDR3 DNA, CDR3 protein. A D gene is named only where the DNA matches it firmly. Clone size, where shown, is once, few, many, or a class for clones that have expanded.

TRBV27	NA	TRBJ2-1	NA	TGTGCCAGCAGTTTAACTCAGGGGCTTTTCAATGAGCAGTTCTTC	CASSLTQGLFNEQFF
TRBV7-8	TRBD1	TRBJ1-5	NA	TGTGCCAGCAGCTCACGACAGGGAAATCAGCCCCAGCATTTT	CASSSRQGNQPQHF
TRBV5-3	NA	TRBJ1-5	NA	TGTGCCAGAAGCTTAACAACGACAGAGAGACTCAATCAGCCCCAGCATTTT	CARSLTTTERLNQPQHF
TRBV11-3	TRBD2	TRBJ2-1	NA	TGTGCCAGCAGTCGTGGGACTAGCGGGAGGAATGAGCAGTTCTTC	CASSRGTSGRNEQFF
TRBV28	TRBD2	TRBJ2-7	once	TGTGCCAGCAGTTTCAGACTCGATTTAGCGGGGAGCTCCTACGAGCAGTACTTC	CASSFRLDLAGSSYEQYF
TRBV11-1	NA	TRBJ2-3	once	TGTGCCAGCAGTTCAGACGGGGTGGGGGTAGATACGCAGTATTTT	CASSSDGVGVDTQYF
TRBV7-2	TRBD2	TRBJ2-1	NA	TGTGCCAGCAGCCCCGGACTAGCTAGGGATGAGCAGTTCTTC	CASSPGLARDEQFF
TRBV5-4	NA	TRBJ2-1	NA	TGTGCCAGCAGCTTGGGATCCCCCAATGAGCAGTTCTTC	CASSLGSPNEQFF
TRBV30	NA	TRBJ1-2	NA	TGTGCCTGGGACGAGCTCCGGGGGGTCTATGGCTACACCTTC	CAWDELRGVYGYTF
TRBV18	NA	TRBJ2-7	NA	TGTGCCAGCTCACCACGTGGGGGGACGGACACCTACGAGCAGTACTTC	CASSPRGGTDTYEQYF
TRBV19	TRBD1	TRBJ1-2	NA	TGTGCCAGTACCCGGAGTGGGACAGGGGGATTTCAGAATGGCTACACCTTC	CASTRSGTGGFQNGYTF
TRBV7-2	TRBD2	TRBJ2-7	NA	TGTGCCAGCAGCTCCCAACTAGCGGGATCCTACGAGCAGTACTTC	CASSSQLAGSYEQYF
TRBV7-2	TRBD2	TRBJ2-7	NA	TGTGCCAGCAGCTCAGGACTAGCGCGGAGTTACGAGCAGTACTTC	CASSSGLARSYEQYF
TRBV5-4	TRBD2	TRBJ2-5	NA	TGTGCCAGCAGCAGGGGACTAGATCAAGAGACCCAGTACTTC	CASSRGLDQETQYF
TRBV5-1	NA	TRBJ2-7	NA	TGCGCCAGCAGCTTGAACAGCTTGGCGTACGAGCAGTACTTC	CASSLNSLAYEQYF
TRBV19	NA	TRBJ1-4	NA	TGTGCCAGTAGAAGGGGAACGTTTGAAAAACTGTTTTTT	CASRRGTFEKLFF
TRBV2	NA	TRBJ2-3	NA	TGTGCCAGCAGCGGTTGGGTCCTTCCCACGACTAGCACAGATACGCAGTATTTT	CASSGWVLPTTSTDTQYF
TRBV19	TRBD1	TRBJ1-5	NA	TGTGCCAGTAGTATAGGAGACAGGGGTAATCAGCCCCAGCATTTT	CASSIGDRGNQPQHF
TRBV5-6	NA	TRBJ2-7	NA	TGTGCCAGCAGCGGCCGACGGGGGAACTACGAGCAGTACTTC	CASSGRRGNYEQYF
TRBV4-1	NA	TRBJ2-3	NA	TGCGCCAGCGGGCGCGGGGTGCAAGATACGCAGTATTTT	CASGRGVQDTQYF
TRBV5-1	NA	TRBJ2-1	NA	TGCGCCAGCAGCGCCCTGGTGTCCGAAAACAATGAGCAGTTCTTC	CASSALVSENNEQFF
TRBV7-9	NA	TRBJ2-6	NA	TGTGCCAGCAGCTTAGATGTGGGAGCTGGGGCCAACGTCCTGACTTTC	CASSLDVGAGANVLTF
TRBV30	NA	TRBJ1-3	NA	TGTGCCTGGAGTATCAGCTCTGGAAACACCATATATTTT	CAWSISSGNTIYF
TRBV4-1	NA	TRBJ2-5	NA	TGCGCCAGCAGCCAAGATGGGGACCTTGGGGAGACCCAGTACTTC	CASSQDGDLGETQYF
TRBV29-1	TRBD2	TRBJ2-4	NA	TGCAGCGTTGATCCGGGACTAGCGGCCCGCGAGGGGGACAAAAACATTCAGTACTTC	CSVDPGLAAREGDKNIQYF
TRBV28	NA	TRBJ2-5	NA	TGTGCCAGCAGGCAGGGCGGAGGGGTGGGGGAGACCCAGTACTTC	CASRQGGGVGETQYF
TRBV25-1	TRBD1	TRBJ2-7	NA	TGTGCCAGCAGTGGGGGGACAGGGACCTTGAAGGAGCAGTACTTC	CASSGGTGTLKEQYF
TRBV5-1	TRBD1	TRBJ2-7	NA	TGCGCCAGCAGCGGGACAGGGTTTCGCGAGCAGTACTTC	CASSGTGFREQYF
TRBV19	TRBD2	TRBJ2-1	NA	TGTGCCAGTAGTATTGGGACCGGGAGGTTCAATGAGCAGTTCTTC	CASSIGTGRFNEQFF
TRBV18	TRBD1	TRBJ1-5	few	TGTGCCAGCTCACCACAGAGAGCAGGGGGCGGTCAGCCCCAGCATTTT	CASSPQRAGGGQPQHF
TRBV19	NA	TRBJ2-5	NA	TGTGCCAGTAGTATCAGGAGAGAGGGTCGAGTACGAGAGACCCAGTACTTC	CASSIRREGRVRETQYF
TRBV7-2	NA	TRBJ2-5	NA	TGTGCCAGCAGTCAGGAGGGGGCGCGAGAGACCCAGTACTTC	CASSQEGARETQYF
TRBV4-2	NA	TRBJ2-1	NA	TGTGCCAGCAGCCAAGATTTCCGAGACTACAACAATGAGCAGTTCTTC	CASSQDFRDYNNEQFF
TRBV27	NA	TRBJ2-1	NA	TGTGCCAGCAGCCACCGGAAGGCGGGTACCCTTAGGAGCTCCTACAATGAGCAGTTCTTC	CASSHRKAGTLRSSYNEQFF
TRBV6-1	NA	TRBJ2-3	few	TGTGCCAGCAGTGAAGCGGCGCGGGACTCAGATACGCAGTATTTT	CASSEAARDSDTQYF
TRBV5-8	TRBD2	TRBJ2-4	NA	TGTGCCAGCAGCTCTGAGGGAGGGTGGGCCATTCAGTACTTC	CASSSEGGWAIQYF
TRBV27	TRBD2	TRBJ2-3	NA	TGTGCCAGCAACCCGGGAGGCGAATTTGCCTTGTATTTT	CASNPGGEFALYF
TRBV7-3	NA	TRBJ2-2	NA	TGTGCCAGCAGCTTACAGTGGTCATCCGTCACCGGGGAGCTGTTTTTT	CASSLQWSSVTGELFF
TRBV5-1	TRBD1	TRBJ2-5	NA	TGCGCCAGCAGCTTCGGACAGGCGTACCAAGAGACCCAGTACTTC	CASSFGQAYQETQYF
TRBV19	TRBD1	TRBJ2-6	few	TGTGCCAGTAGTACAGGGACAGCAGGGGCCAACGTCCTGACTTTC	CASSTGTAGANVLTF
TRBV6-1	NA	TRBJ2-3	NA	TGTGCCAGCAGTGAAGTGAGCACAGATACGCAGTATTTT	CASSEVSTDTQYF
TRBV4-3	NA	TRBJ2-5	NA	TGCGCCAGCAGCCACCCCGGGACTGGTAGCGGGACCCAGTACTTC	CASSHPGTGSGTQYF